This entry lists 22 T cell receptor beta chains sequenced from one sample in a study of blood T cell repertoires in COVID-19. Sequenced by immunoSEQ multiplex PCR; TCRdb stores in-frame clones only, minus some. This table has under 300,000 clones, just over 90% appearing once. Specimen: PBMCs or T cells enriched from blood (not recorded which). Receptor source: a woman younger than 35 who had recovered from COVID-19.

The sample holds one count of this clone. The rearrangement links TRBV6-5 to TRBJ1-1; a possible D gene is TRBD1 (5 bases). This CDR3 comprises 14 residues. Trimming pared 11 bases from V and 1 base from J, leaving 17 bases between. Per germline, CDR1 MNHEY and CDR2 SVGAGI. In DNA, the CDR3 is TGTGCCTCGCCCAGGGTACAAACGAACACTGAAGCTTTCTTT. Translating gives CASPRVQTNTEAFF.

This sequence joins TRBV3-1 (or the pseudogene TRBV3-2) and TRBJ1-2, with TRBD1 matching 8 bases. CDR3 size: 16 residues. Trimming removed 5 bases from V and 6 bases from J; junction bases left unmatched: 14. Germline CDR1 reads LGHDT; CDR2 reads YNNKEL (reference sequence). CDR3 protein: CASSELWAGGRNGYTF. Written as DNA, the CDR3 is TGTGCCAGCAGCGAACTCTGGGCAGGGGGCCGGAATGGCTACACCTTC.

This clone occurred a few times. The chain combines TRBV4-1 with TRBJ2-7, with D unclear. V lost 5 bases and J lost 3, with 11 bases in between. The CDR3 is 13 residues long. Germline V gene lookup returns CDR1 MGHRA and CDR2 YSYEKL. CDR3 residues: CASSKQRGYEQYF. The CDR3 nucleotides are TGCGCCAGCAGCAAACAACGAGGCTACGAGCAGTACTTC.

In DNA form, the CDR3 reads TGCGCCAGCAGCCATTTTCGTAGCGATGGCTACACCTTC. Translated, it gives CASSHFRSDGYTF. V gene TRBV4-1 combines with J gene TRBJ1-2, with unresolved D. Germline V gives CDR1 MGHRA, CDR2 YSYEKL. V was clipped by 3 bases and J by 6 bases, with 11 bases between them. The CDR3 has 13 amino acids.

V usage is TRBV18 and J usage is TRBJ2-3, with D possibly matching TRBD1 (5 bases). The CDR3 runs 15 residues. The germline V gene encodes CDR1 KGHSH and CDR2 LQKENI. V lost 2 bases to trimming and J lost 0 bases, with 9 bases between them. In nucleotides, the CDR3 is TGTGCCAGCTCACCAAGGGCAGGGAGCACAGATACGCAGTATTTT. Translated: CASSPRAGSTDTQYF.

V and J are TRBV2 and TRBJ1-6; 7 positions agree with TRBD1. With 11 bases clipped from V and 3 bases from J, the junction kept 7 bases outside the gene matches. Germline lookup yields CDR1 SNHLY and CDR2 FYNNEI. The CDR3 loop spans 14 amino acids. The CDR3 is CAGGQAFYNSPLHF. The CDR3 region has the DNA TGTGCCGGAGGACAGGCTTTCTATAATTCACCCCTCCACTTT.

The chain couples TRBV18 to TRBJ2-3; D might be TRBD1 (5 bases). V shed 3 bases and J shed 1 base, with 8 bases lying between them. The CDR3 runs to 14 residues. CDR1 is KGHSH and CDR2 is LQKENI in the germline V gene. The CDR3 spells CASSPPGRTDTQYF. CDR3 coding DNA: TGTGCCAGCTCACCCCCAGGGCGCACAGATACGCAGTATTTT.

This clone has only one observation. The chain carries TRBV25-1 and TRBJ2-5; the D gene is possibly TRBD2 (6 bases). Per germline, CDR1 MGHDK and CDR2 SYGVNS. V was cut by 4 bases and J by 5 bases, with 11 bases left in between. The CDR3 sequence is 13 residues long. The CDR3 coding sequence is TGTGCCAGCAGTGGGGACTTACCGGAGACCCAGTACTTC. Protein sequence: CASSGDLPETQYF.

The genes are TRBV19 and TRBJ1-2; no clear D. The germline V gene encodes CDR1 LNHDA and CDR2 SQIVND (reference sequence). Trimming cost V 2 bases and J 0 bases, with 7 bases left between them. CDR3 length equals 14 residues. The CDR3 DNA follows: TGTGCCAGTAGTATAAAGGAGACTAACTATGGCTACACCTTC. It yields the protein CASSIKETNYGYTF. The complete variable domain, with remaining parts taken from reference TRBV19 and TRBJ1-2, reads DGGITQSPKYLFRKEGQNVTLSCEQNLNHDAMYWYRQDPGQGLRLIYYSQIVNDFQKGDIAEGYSVSREKKESFPLTVTSAQKNPTAFYLCASSIKETNYGYTFGSGTRLTVV.

The rearrangement links TRBV12-3 or TRBV12-4 to TRBJ1-1; no firm D call. V gave up 1 base and J gave up 8 bases, with 11 bases separating them. CDR3 length: 13 residues. CDR3 nucleotides: TGTGCCAGCAGTTTAGGTCCCCGGGTGGAAGCTTTCTTT. Its translation is CASSLGPRVEAFF.

The chain uses TRBV5-1 and TRBJ2-3; the match to TRBD2 covers 8 bases. The trim removed 5 bases at V and 5 bases at J, leaving 13 bases unmatched. Per germline, CDR1 SGHRS and CDR2 YFSETQ. The CDR3 length is 16 residues. The CDR3 sequence: CASRMASGPSVDTQYF. The CDR3 nucleotides read TGCGCCAGCAGAATGGCTAGCGGGCCCAGCGTAGATACGCAGTATTTT. The complete variable domain, with remaining parts taken from reference TRBV5-1 and TRBJ2-3, reads KAGVTQTPRYLIKTRGQQVTLSCSPISGHRSVSWYQQTPGQGLQFLFEYFSETQRNKGNFPGRFSGRQFSNSRSEMNVSTLELGDSALYLCASRMASGPSVDTQYFGPGTRLTVL.

The J gene is TRBJ2-4, the V gene TRBV4-1, with 7 bases that match TRBD1. Looked up from germline, CDR1 is MGHRA and CDR2 is YSYEKL. The CDR3 runs 14 residues. V shed 4 bases, J shed 7 bases, and the junction held 7 bases outside the gene matches. The CDR3 here is CASSPGQVENIQYF. The CDR3 DNA is TGCGCCAGCAGCCCCGGACAGGTGGAGAACATTCAGTACTTC.

Only one count was recorded for this clone. V and J are TRBV7-8 and TRBJ2-7, with D tentatively TRBD2 (5 bases). The CDR3 length is 14 residues. Trimming left V 4 bases short and J 0 bases short, with 10 bases between. Germline V lookup: CDR1 SGHVS, CDR2 FQNEAQ. The CDR3 sequence: CASSYGLNSYEQYF. Here the CDR3 DNA reads TGTGCCAGCAGCTACGGACTCAACTCCTACGAGCAGTACTTC.

The chain recombines TRBV18 with TRBJ2-1, with unresolved D. Germline V gene sequence: CDR1 KGHSH, CDR2 LQKENI. The CDR3 covers 15 residues. The V end lost 0 bases, the J end lost 4 bases, and 10 bases lay between the germline ends. CDR3 in DNA: TGTGCCAGCTCACCACCAGGAGACCTATACAATGAGCAGTTCTTC. Translating gives CASSPPGDLYNEQFF.

This chain links TRBV29-1 with TRBJ1-1; the D is unclear. The V end was cut by 7 bases, the J end by 0 bases, with 12 bases between. Germline CDR1 SQVTM, CDR2 ANQGSEA. The length of the CDR3 is 13 residues. The chain's CDR3 is CSAQPRLNTEAFF. The CDR3 region has the DNA TGCAGCGCCCAACCCCGGTTGAACACTGAAGCTTTCTTT.

Here the CDR3 reads CSVELWTGADGYTF. CDR3 bases: TGCAGCGTTGAGTTATGGACAGGGGCCGATGGCTACACCTTC. The rearrangement links TRBV29-1 to TRBJ1-2; 9 bases agree with TRBD1. CDR1 SQVTM and CDR2 ANQGSEA come from the germline V gene. With V trimmed by 3 bases and J by 6 bases, 8 bases remained unmatched. There are 14 residues in the CDR3.

V usage is TRBV27 and J usage is TRBJ2-7; D is possibly TRBD2 (7 bases). V dropped 0 bases and J dropped 2 bases, with 8 bases sitting between them. CDR1 MNHEY and CDR2 SMNVEV come from the germline V gene (reference sequence). CDR3 size: 14 residues. CDR3 loop: CASSLSGGPYEQYF. In DNA, the CDR3 is TGTGCCAGCAGTTTATCGGGGGGGCCCTACGAGCAGTACTTC.

This chain joins TRBV3-1 (or the pseudogene TRBV3-2) and TRBJ2-1; 9 bases match TRBD1. The CDR3 spans 13 residues. Trimming at V came to 8 bases and at J to 3 bases, leaving 2 bases not matched to a gene. Germline assignment: CDR1 LGHDT and CDR2 YNNKEL (reference sequence). CDR3 DNA: TGTGCCAGCGGGACAGGGCGCTACAATGAGCAGTTCTTC. This translates into CASGTGRYNEQFF.

This clone was recorded only once. This chain connects TRBV5-1 to TRBJ2-1; 10 bases map to TRBD2. The V and J ends lost 3 bases and 0 bases, in that order; junction bases with no gene match: 12. The germline V gene encodes CDR1 SGHRS and CDR2 YFSETQ. The CDR3 is 19 amino acids. CDR3 DNA: TGCGCCAGCAGCTCCTCTAGCGGGGGTTCCCCGAGCTCCTACAATGAGCAGTTCTTC. Translation: CASSSSSGGSPSSYNEQFF.

The chain links TRBV14 to TRBJ1-2; tentatively, D is TRBD1 (6 bases). The CDR3 is 11 residues long. Germline CDR1 and CDR2: SGHDN and FVKESK. V gave up 10 bases and J gave up 2 bases, with 8 bases separating them. The DNA for the CDR3 is TGTGCCAACGGACAGAACTATGGCTACACCTTC. Protein product: CANGQNYGYTF. Combining the CDR3 with reference TRBV14 and TRBJ1-2 gives the whole variable domain EAGVTQFPSHSVIEKGQTVTLRCDPISGHDNLYWYRRVMGKEIKFLLHFVKESKQDESGMPNNRFLAERTGGTYSTLKVQPAELEDSGVYFCANGQNYGYTFGSGTRLTVV.

This chain uses TRBV5-6 with TRBJ1-2, with D possibly being TRBD1 (6 bases). This CDR3 has 11 residues. Germline values: CDR1 SGHDT, CDR2 YYEEEE. Trimming pared 4 bases from V and 9 bases from J, leaving 10 bases between. CDR3 in amino acids: CASSLDRRYTF. CDR3 nucleotides: TGTGCCAGCAGCCTGGACAGACGCTACACCTTC.

V and J are TRBV3-1 (or the pseudogene TRBV3-2) and TRBJ1-4; 9 nucleotides align to TRBD1. Germline values: CDR1 LGHDT, CDR2 YNNKEL (reference sequence). With V trimmed by 0 bases and J by 7 bases, 6 bases remained unmatched. This CDR3 has 16 residues. As DNA, the CDR3 is TGTGCCAGCAGCCAAGATAGAGGGACAGGGACTGAAAAACTGTTTTTT. This gives the protein CASSQDRGTGTEKLFF.